The T cell receptor beta chain under discussion was sequenced for a study of T cell repertoires in cytomegalovirus infection. About the research overall: In public TCR beta signatures, there were indications of both CMV infection and matching HLA type.

Germline V gives CDR1 MNHEY, CDR2 SVGEGT. With 0 bases removed from V and 5 bases from J, the gap between germline ends came to 11 bases. The CDR3 has 15 residues. About this clonotype itself: No antigen is known for it.

TCRdb processed the reads anew with MiXCR; each CDR3 protein has one entry. The table includes approximately 500,000 distinct CDR3 sequences, roughly a third detected once. The material was cultured PBMCs, obtained from culture after CMV antigen stimulation. The chain links TRBV6-2 or TRBV6-3 to TRBJ2-1; D may be TRBD2 (5 bases). The sequence came from a human donor in good health (CMV status not recorded). Some clones in this sample may be carry-over from other donors' samples. CDR3 bases: TGTGCCAGCAGTTACTCGCTACTAGTGAACAATGAGCAGTTCTTC. It is translated as CASSYSLLVNNEQFF.